The clone carrying this TCR beta chain was found a few times. Its antigen is as yet unknown. Trimming stripped 0 bases from V and 5 bases from J, with 7 bases between. CDR3 size: 13 residues. Germline V gives CDR1 LGHNA, CDR2 YSLEER. Researchers built TCR beta libraries using quantitative 5'-RACE with molecular barcodes. TCRdb redid the calling of the 5' RACE reads with MiXCR, one entry per CDR3 protein. The repertoire has roughly 230,000 distinct CDR3 sequences, under 20% of them found once; the top ten carry 25% to 40%. The data belong to a study of CD8 T cells in ankylosing spondylitis. The study, taken as a whole, reports: Disease-linked clones displayed a CD8+ phenotype and appeared relatively rarely in peripheral blood. There were earlier reports of some motif variants in reactive arthritis synovial fluid and blood. The study identified a TCR beta motif of roughly eight highly homologous variants that appeared characteristic of ankylosing spondylitis blood.

This receptor was obtained from a male donor with ankylosing spondylitis or in good health (not recorded which). This rearrangement joins TRBV4-3 to TRBJ1-1, with no clear D. The sequenced material came from blood, either unsorted or a sorted T cell fraction (not recorded which). The CDR3 loop reads CASSQDAGTEAFF. The DNA of the CDR3 is TGCGCCAGCAGCCAAGACGCGGGGACTGAAGCTTTCTTT.